This T cell receptor beta chain derives from a study of follicular helper T cells after annual influenza vaccination. This table comes from immunoSEQ multiplex PCR, and its TCRdb copy is limited to in-frame clones, with some not included. The repertoire holds approximately 11,000 clones, with roughly 85% as singletons. CDR1 SGHAT and CDR2 FQNNGV come from the germline V gene. The CDR3 is 15 residues long. V shed 4 bases, J shed 1 base, and the junction held 6 bases outside the gene matches. The chain links TRBV11-2 to TRBJ1-1; 7 bases line up with TRBD1. This clonotype was sampled from an adult who received the influenza vaccine. Sequenced here: CXCR5- memory CD4+ T cells sorted from blood, sampled 6 weeks after influenza vaccination. CDR3 DNA sequence: TGTGCCAGCAGCTCAGCCGGGACAGCGAACACTGAAGCTTTCTTT. As protein: CASSSAGTANTEAFF.